The rows below give T cell receptor beta chains drawn from one sample of a study of T cell responses to AZD1222 COVID-19 vaccine. Here immunoSEQ multiplex PCR was the method, and the copy in TCRdb shows in-frame clones only, minus some. The sample has about 140,000 clones, 70% to 90% seen once. The sample consisted of peripheral blood, taken on day 0 of AZD1222 vaccination. The receptor set was obtained from an adult in good health. CDR3s include the opening cysteine and the closing phenylalanine or tryptophan. D genes are given only for firm matches. A row's size may be missing; if present it is once, few, many or a size class.

d_call j_call clone_size v_call cdr3_nt cdr3_aa
. TRBJ2-3 . TRBV28 TGTGCCAGCAACCGCCTGGTTGGTAGCACAGATACGCAGTATTTT CASNRLVGSTDTQYF
. TRBJ1-1 once TRBV7-9 TGTGCCAGCAGCTTAGGTGTATTTAGGCAGACCCATATGAACACTGAAGCTTTCTTT CASSLGVFRQTHMNTEAFF
. TRBJ1-2 . TRBV5-8 TGTGCCAGCAGCTTGGCCAGGGTTGGCTACACCTTC CASSLARVGYTF
. TRBJ2-3 . TRBV5-1 TGCGCCAGCAGGCTCCATGGGACGGCGGCCACAGATACGCAGTATTTT CASRLHGTAATDTQYF
. TRBJ1-2 . TRBV5-1 TGCGCCAGCAGCTTGGACACCCCCTTGGGTGGCTACACCTTC CASSLDTPLGGYTF
TRBD1 TRBJ1-1 . TRBV27 TGTGCCAGCAGGCCTCAGGGACAGATGAACACTGAAGCTTTCTTT CASRPQGQMNTEAFF
. TRBJ2-5 . TRBV3-1/TRBV3-2 TGTGCCAGCAGTCCTCGAGGGGGGGCCCAAGAGACCCAGTACTTC CASSPRGGAQETQYF
TRBD2 TRBJ2-1 . TRBV5-4 TGTGCCAGCAGACGAGCGCGGACTAGCGGGAGCGATGAGCAGTTCTTC CASRRARTSGSDEQFF
TRBD1 TRBJ2-7 . TRBV29-1 TGCAGCGTGGGGACAGGGCCCACCTACGAGCAGTACTTC CSVGTGPTYEQYF
. TRBJ1-2 . TRBV28 TGTGCCAGCAGTTTATCCTCGGCTAACTATGGCTACACCTTC CASSLSSANYGYTF
TRBD1 TRBJ2-1 . TRBV6-2/TRBV6-3 TGTGCCAGCAGTTCAACCGGGACAGGTGACCGAACGGAGCAGTTCTTC CASSSTGTGDRTEQFF
. TRBJ2-7 . TRBV5-5 TGTGCCAGCAGCTTGCGGTACTCGTCGGGGGACGAGCAGTACTTC CASSLRYSSGDEQYF
. TRBJ1-1 . TRBV11-1 TGTGCCAGCAGCTTAGATCAGGGGAGGAACACTGAAGCTTTCTTT CASSLDQGRNTEAFF
. TRBJ1-5 . TRBV19 TGTGCCAGTAGAAGGGATCTCAGCAGCAATCAGCCCCAGCATTTT CASRRDLSSNQPQHF
. TRBJ1-5 . TRBV4-3 TGCGCCAGCAGCCAAGATCTTGAGGGAGTAAGCAATCAGCCCCAGCATTTT CASSQDLEGVSNQPQHF
. TRBJ1-5 . TRBV4-1 TGCGCCAGCAGCCAAGATATTAGGGGAAATCAGCCCCAGCATTTT CASSQDIRGNQPQHF
TRBD1 TRBJ2-7 . TRBV28 TGTGCCAGCAGTGTACAGGGGACCTACGAGCAGTACTTC CASSVQGTYEQYF
. TRBJ1-1 . TRBV12-2 TGTGCAAGTCGCGGGGACGGTAACACTGAAGCTTTCTTT CASRGDGNTEAFF
. TRBJ2-7 . TRBV5-4 TGTGCCAGCAGCGCAGGCGGTAAAGCTTCCTACGAGCAGTACTTC CASSAGGKASYEQYF
. TRBJ1-2 . TRBV5-8 TGTGCCAGCAGCCCATGGACAGACACCTATGGCTACACCTTC CASSPWTDTYGYTF
. TRBJ1-1 . TRBV5-5 TGTGCCAGCAGCTTGGGCTGGAACACTGAAGCTTTCTTT CASSLGWNTEAFF
. TRBJ2-3 . TRBV9 TGTGCCAGCAGCGGCACGAGTTCTAGCACAGATACGCAGTATTTT CASSGTSSSTDTQYF
TRBD1 TRBJ1-2 . TRBV6-2/TRBV6-3 TGTGCCAGCAGTTACCATACGACAGGGCCGTCTTCTAACTATGGCTACACCTTC CASSYHTTGPSSNYGYTF
. TRBJ2-2 few TRBV7-7 TGTGCCAGCAGCTTATCTTACACCGGGGAGCTGTTTTTT CASSLSYTGELFF
. TRBJ1-2 . TRBV19 TGTGCCAGTATCCCGGGAAGGGGAAGGGGCTACACCTTC CASIPGRGRGYTF
. TRBJ1-1 . TRBV19 TGTGCCAGTAGTATCCTGAACCAGAACACTGAAGCTTTCTTT CASSILNQNTEAFF
. TRBJ2-5 once TRBV12-5 TGTGCTAGTGGTTTGGTACTAGGGGACACCTTATGGGGGGAGACCCAGTACTTC CASGLVLGDTLWGETQYF
TRBD1 TRBJ2-1 once TRBV11-3 TGTGCCAGCAGCGCTAGGGGGCAAGGGGAGCAGTTCTTC CASSARGQGEQFF
. TRBJ1-5 . TRBV19 TGTGCCAGTAGTATAAGGGGGTGGAATAGCAATCAGCCCCAGCATTTT CASSIRGWNSNQPQHF
. TRBJ2-7 . TRBV2 TGTGCCAGCCTAACCCAGGGGAAGGCCTCCTACGAGCAGTACTTC CASLTQGKASYEQYF
TRBD1 TRBJ1-5 . TRBV2 TGTGCCAGCAGGGGCACAGGGGTCCCAAATCAGCCCCAGCATTTT CASRGTGVPNQPQHF
TRBD2 TRBJ2-2 . TRBV4-3 TGCGCCAGCAGCCAAGCGGAGGGACTAGCGGGAAACGGGGAGCTGTTTTTT CASSQAEGLAGNGELFF
. TRBJ1-1 . TRBV28 TGTGCCAGCAGTTGGGTAGACACTGAAGCTTTCTTT CASSWVDTEAFF
. TRBJ2-1 . TRBV28 TGTGCCAGCAGTGAGCGGGTTGAGCAGTTCTTC CASSERVEQFF
. TRBJ1-5 . TRBV4-2 TGTGCCAGCAGCCAAGAATTCAACAGCCGCAATCAGCCCCAGCATTTT CASSQEFNSRNQPQHF
. TRBJ1-5 few TRBV30 TGTGCCTGGAGGAGGGGAGATAGTAGAGATCAGCCCCAGCATTTT CAWRRGDSRDQPQHF
. TRBJ2-7 . TRBV5-1 TGCGCCAGCAGCCCGACTAGTGGGAGCTCCTACGAGCAGTACTTC CASSPTSGSSYEQYF
TRBD1 TRBJ2-1 . TRBV5-1 TGCGCCAGCAGCCTCGGACAGGGGACAGGGAATGAGCAGTTCTTC CASSLGQGTGNEQFF
. TRBJ1-4 . TRBV21-1 TGTGCCAACCAACAGGGGGCGCATGAAAAACTGTTTTTT CANQQGAHEKLFF
. TRBJ1-3 . TRBV7-8 TGTGCCAGCAGCCGAGACAGTAGCTCTGGAAACACCATATATTTT CASSRDSSSGNTIYF
. TRBJ1-1 . TRBV6-6 TGTGCCAGCAGGCAGCGCCTTGACAGTCCTTTCTTT CASRQRLDSPFF
. TRBJ2-4 many TRBV4-3 TGCGCCAGCAGCCAAGATACCGGGCGGAACATTCAGTACTTC CASSQDTGRNIQYF
. TRBJ2-7 . TRBV5-1 TGCGCCAGCAGCTTGGATCCGTCGACCTACGAGCAGTACTTC CASSLDPSTYEQYF
TRBD1 TRBJ2-1 . TRBV9 TGTGCCAGCAGCCCTACAGGGGGCGCCTACAATGAGCAGTTCTTC CASSPTGGAYNEQFF
. TRBJ1-2 . TRBV4-1 TGCGCCAGCAGAAACGACCTAGGCAGGGACGATGGCTACACCTTC CASRNDLGRDDGYTF
TRBD2 TRBJ2-7 . TRBV3-1/TRBV3-2 TGTGCCAGCAGCCAAGATCCTGGGGCTAGCGGAGTTACATTC CASSQDPGASGVTF
TRBD1 TRBJ1-5 . TRBV7-2 TGTGCCAGCAGCTTAGGGGACAGATACAATCAGCCCCAGCATTTT CASSLGDRYNQPQHF
. TRBJ2-3 once TRBV9 TGTGCCAGCAGCGTAAACACAGGTAGCACAGATACGCAGTATTTT CASSVNTGSTDTQYF
. TRBJ1-3 . TRBV5-4 TGTGCCAGCAGCTTAGGGGACGCCGGAAACACCATATATTTT CASSLGDAGNTIYF
. TRBJ2-5 few TRBV6-2/TRBV6-3 TGTGCCAGCAGTTACCAGTTCGGAGAGACCCAGTACTTC CASSYQFGETQYF
TRBD1 TRBJ1-5 . TRBV27 TGTGCCAGCAGTTGGACAGGAGGCAATCAGCCCCAGCATTTT CASSWTGGNQPQHF
. TRBJ2-1 . TRBV27 TGTGCCAGCAGTGCTAAGGTGGGATACAATGAGCAGTTCTTC CASSAKVGYNEQFF
TRBD2 TRBJ2-1 . TRBV7-3 TGTGCCAGCAGCCCAGGGACTACTGACAATGAGCAGTTCTTC CASSPGTTDNEQFF